The 16 T cell receptor beta chains listed next were all sequenced from one sample in a study of T cell repertoires in cytomegalovirus infection. One entry per CDR3 protein, called by TCRdb with MiXCR from the reads. The sample records about 440,000 distinct CDR3 sequences, approximately 30% being singletons. Sequencing input: PBMCs. The receptors derive from a human donor in good health (CMV status not recorded). Some clones in this sample may be carry-over from other donors' samples.

This chain joins TRBV18 and TRBJ2-5; D remains ambiguous. The CDR3 spans 14 residues. Germline CDR1 reads KGHSH; CDR2 reads LQKENI. Trimming shortened V by 1 base and J by 4 bases, and 10 bases separated the two germline ends. The CDR3 spells CASSPRLSGETQYF. The CDR3 nucleotides are TGTGCCAGCTCACCACGCCTTTCCGGAGAGACCCAGTACTTC.

The chain uses TRBV19 and TRBJ2-7; 9 nucleotides agree with TRBD1. V dropped 6 bases and J dropped 3; count of bases not matched to a gene: 3. Germline V gene data show CDR1 as LNHDA and CDR2 as SQIVND (reference sequence). The CDR3 spans 13 residues. For the CDR3, the DNA is TGTGCCAGTAGCGGGACAGGGTACTACGAGCAGTACTTC. This encodes CASSGTGYYEQYF.

Worth noting for this clonotype: This CDR3 is missing its conserved last phenylalanine or tryptophan, likely due to a read error. No DNA is shown, since the ends of the CDR3 on it are uncertain; the CDR3 is the one TCRdb lists. The J gene is TRBJ2-1, the V gene TRBV12-3 or TRBV12-4. The CDR3 length equals 11 residues, ends included. The CDR3 sequence is CASSFSYEQLV.

This clonotype has only a few counts. V and J are TRBV6-1 and TRBJ2-1, with 10 bases that match TRBD2. The CDR3 totals 14 residues. V lost 7 bases, J lost 2 bases, and 2 bases stayed unmatched. Germline CDR1 and CDR2: MNHNS and SASEGT. The CDR3, as DNA: TGTGCCAGCAAAAGCGGGGGGGCCTACAATGAGCAGTTCTTC. Translated: CASKSGGAYNEQFF.

In its sample, this clonotype was seen a few times. This rearrangement joins TRBV4-3 to TRBJ1-4; no clear D. The CDR3 has 15 residues. CDR1 LGHNA and CDR2 YSLEER come from the germline V gene. Trimming removed 5 bases from V and 3 bases from J, with 13 bases in between. The DNA of the CDR3 is TGCGCCAGCAGCGTACGAAGGGTCTCTAATGAAAAACTGTTTTTT. This sequence encodes CASSVRRVSNEKLFF.

This clonotype was observed at least ten times. The rearrangement joins TRBV7-8 to TRBJ2-6, with 8 bases lining up with TRBD1. CDR1 is SGHVS, CDR2 FQNEAQ, per germline. The CDR3 consists of 15 residues. Trimming cost V 11 bases and J 2 bases; bases outside gene matches: 8. The CDR3 spells CAGQGEAAGANVLTF. DNA for the CDR3: TGTGCCGGACAGGGTGAGGCGGCTGGGGCCAACGTCCTGACTTTC.

Concerning this clonotype itself: A much larger clonotype is one base distant, so this may be a read error. This chain links TRBV7-8 with TRBJ1-5; 7 positions agree with TRBD1. Germline CDR1 SGHVS, CDR2 FQNEAQ. The CDR3 totals 14 residues. The CDR3 DNA is TGTTCCAGCAGCGTAGACAGGGCCAGCCAGCCCCAGCATTTT. It is translated as CSSSVDRASQPQHF.

The rearrangement joins TRBV7-6 to TRBJ1-1; TRBD1 is a possible D gene (5 bases). The CDR3 sequence is 14 residues long. CDR1 is SGHVS and CDR2 is FNYEAQ in the germline V gene. V lost 5 bases and J 7 bases, leaving 17 bases between the germline ends. CDR3 nucleotides: TGTGCCAGCAGCCCACTGGGATCTGGGGGTGAAGCTTTCTTT. Encoded protein: CASSPLGSGGEAFF.

The chain is built from TRBV27 and TRBJ2-7; 10 nucleotides agree with TRBD2. V was pared by 2 bases and J by 3 bases, with 4 bases of the junction left unmatched. Germline V gene data show CDR1 as MNHEY and CDR2 as SMNVEV (reference sequence). The CDR3 is 15 amino acids. The CDR3: CASSLIASGGYEQYF. The CDR3 nucleotides read TGTGCCAGCAGTTTAATCGCTAGCGGGGGCTACGAGCAGTACTTC.

The CDR3 DNA reads TGTGCCACCGCCCGGCGCGGGGGGCAAGAGACCCAGTACTTC. This translates into CATARRGGQETQYF. The chain is built from TRBV15 and TRBJ2-5; 8 bases map to TRBD2. Germline CDR1 and CDR2: LNHNV and YYDKDF (reference sequence). The trim removed 8 bases at V and 2 bases at J, leaving 7 bases unmatched. CDR3 length equals 14 residues. Filled out from reference TRBV15 and TRBJ2-5, the complete variable domain reads DAMVIQNPRYQVTQFGKPVTLSCSQTLNHNVMYWYQQKSSQAPKLLFHYYDKDFNNEADTPDNFQSRRPNTSFCFLDIRSPGLGDTAMYLCATARRGGQETQYFGPGTRLLVL.

The chain joins TRBV6-8 to TRBJ2-3; 8 bases line up with TRBD2. The CDR3 consists of 17 residues. With 0 bases clipped from V and 2 bases from J, the junction kept 7 bases outside the gene matches. Germline V lookup: CDR1 MNHGY, CDR2 SAAAGT. The CDR3 bases are TGTGCCAGCAGTTACTCGATGGTAGCGGGGAACACAGATACGCAGTATTTT. Its translation: CASSYSMVAGNTDTQYF.

Remarks on this clonotype: The junction does not match germline at one end; this may be a read error. CDR3 nucleotide sequence: TGTGCCAGCAGTCCTGGGGGACCCAAGACTGAAGCTTACTTT. It specifies CASSPGGPKTEAYF. V and J are TRBV28 and TRBJ1-1, with D tentatively TRBD1 (5 bases). Germline V CDR1 and CDR2: MDHEN, SYDVKM. This CDR3 comprises 14 residues.

This clonotype came up a few times. The rearrangement joins TRBV28 to TRBJ2-1; 8 nucleotides line up with TRBD1. This CDR3 is 13 amino acids long. V dropped 5 bases and J dropped 8; count of bases not matched to a gene: 5. In germline, CDR1 is MDHEN, CDR2 SYDVKM. CDR3 sequence (DNA): TGTGCCAGCAGTAGGACAGGGTTCGATGAGCAGTTCTTC. Its translation is CASSRTGFDEQFF.

The chain recombines TRBV6-6 with TRBJ2-3; D is unresolved. Germline assignment: CDR1 MNHNY and CDR2 SVGAGI (reference sequence). Trimming shortened V by 5 bases and J by 0 bases, and 12 bases separated the two germline ends. The CDR3 extends over 15 amino acids. The CDR3 DNA is TGTGCCAGCAGTGGCCGAATAACTAGCACAGATACGCAGTATTTT. The encoded protein is CASSGRITSTDTQYF.

This sequence joins TRBV12-3 or TRBV12-4 and TRBJ2-5, with TRBD1 matching over 8 bases. The CDR3 loop spans 15 amino acids. Unmatched junction bases numbered 6, after V lost 5 bases and J lost 1 base. The CDR3: CASSNSDRVQETQYF. The CDR3 bases are TGTGCCAGCAGTAATTCGGACAGGGTCCAAGAGACCCAGTACTTC.

Of note for this clonotype: Relative to the germline gene, one junction end is altered; a read error may explain this. The chain combines TRBV5-5 with TRBJ2-7, with 8 bases that match TRBD1. Germline V lookup: CDR1 SGHKS, CDR2 YYEKEE (reference sequence). CDR3 length: 15 residues. DNA of the CDR3: TGTGACAGCAGCCCCCCCGGGCAGGGGGCAAGGTGGCAGTACTTC. It specifies CDSSPPGQGARWQYF.